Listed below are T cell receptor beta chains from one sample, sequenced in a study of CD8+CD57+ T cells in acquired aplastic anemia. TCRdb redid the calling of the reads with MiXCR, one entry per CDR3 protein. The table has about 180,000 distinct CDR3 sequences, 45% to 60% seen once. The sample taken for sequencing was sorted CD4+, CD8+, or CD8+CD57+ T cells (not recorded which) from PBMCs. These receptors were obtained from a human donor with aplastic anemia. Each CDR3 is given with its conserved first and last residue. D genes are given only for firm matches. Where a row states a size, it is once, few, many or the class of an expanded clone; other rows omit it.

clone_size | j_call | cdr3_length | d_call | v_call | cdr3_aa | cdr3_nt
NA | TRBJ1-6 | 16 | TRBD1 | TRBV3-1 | CASSRSGTGVNSPLHF | TGTGCCAGCAGCCGATCCGGGACAGGGGTTAATTCACCCCTCCACTTT
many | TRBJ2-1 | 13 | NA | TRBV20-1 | CSARDHPDNEQFF | TGCAGTGCTAGAGATCACCCGGACAATGAGCAGTTTTTC
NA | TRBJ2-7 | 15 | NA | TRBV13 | CASSSSGHGTYEQYF | TGTGCCAGCAGCTCGTCTGGGCACGGGACCTACGAGCAGTACTTC
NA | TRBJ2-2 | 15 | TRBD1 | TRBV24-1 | CATSVGQGASGELFF | TGTGCCACCAGTGTCGGACAGGGGGCATCCGGGGAGCTGTTTTTT
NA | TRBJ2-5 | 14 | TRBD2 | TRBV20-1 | CSARGGSGGETQYF | TGCAGTGCTAGAGGAGGTAGCGGGGGGGAGACCCAGTACTTT
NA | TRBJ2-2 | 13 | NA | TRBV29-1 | CSVEARHTGELFF | TGCAGCGTTGAAGCGCGACACACCGGGGAGCTGTTTTTT
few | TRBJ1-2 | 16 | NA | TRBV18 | CASSPSPGGEWYGYTF | TGTGCCAGCTCACCGTCCCCGGGGGGGGAGTGGTATGGCTACACCTTC
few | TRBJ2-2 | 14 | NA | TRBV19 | CASSRTSSTGELFF | TGTGCCAGTAGTAGAACTAGCTCTACCGGGGAGCTGTTTTTT
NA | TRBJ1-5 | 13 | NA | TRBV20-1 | CSARDPRGQPQHF | TGCAGTGCTAGAGATCCCCGGGGCCAGCCCCAGCATTTT
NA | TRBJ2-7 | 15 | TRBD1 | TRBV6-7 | CASRNGQGFPYEQYF | TGTGCCAGCAGAAACGGACAGGGCTTTCCCTACGAGCAGTACTTC
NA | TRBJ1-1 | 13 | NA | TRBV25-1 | CASSRGERKRAFF | TGTGCCAGCAGCCGAGGTGAGAGAAAAAGAGCTTTCTTT
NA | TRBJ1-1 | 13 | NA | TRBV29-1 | CSGSRGGNTEAFF | TGCAGCGGATCGCGGGGAGGGAACACTGAAGCTTTCTTT
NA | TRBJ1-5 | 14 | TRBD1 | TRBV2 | CASSPDRGRQPQHF | TGTGCCAGCAGTCCCGACAGGGGGCGTCAGCCCCAGCATTTT
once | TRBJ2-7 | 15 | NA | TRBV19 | CASSPRAQGGLEQYF | TGTGCCAGTAGTCCGCGGGCCCAGGGAGGCCTCGAGCAGTACTTC
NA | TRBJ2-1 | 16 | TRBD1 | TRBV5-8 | CASSQATGARSGEQFF | TGCGCCAGCAGCCAAGCGACAGGGGCCCGCTCAGGAGAGCAGTTCTTC
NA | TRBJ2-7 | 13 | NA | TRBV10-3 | CATTTPQIIEQYF | TGTGCCACCACAACCCCCCAGATCATCGAGCAGTACTTC
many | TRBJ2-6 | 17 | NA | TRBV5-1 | CASMGPGVQVGANVLTF | TGCGCCAGCATGGGTCCGGGAGTGCAAGTGGGGGCCAACGTCCTGACTTTC
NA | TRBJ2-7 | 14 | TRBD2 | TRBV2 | CASTREREGYEQYF | TGTGCCAGCACCCGCGAGCGGGAGGGCTACGAGCAGTACTTC
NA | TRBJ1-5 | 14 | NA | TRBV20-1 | CSARGYNSNQPQHF | TGCAGTGCTAGAGGGTACAATAGCAATCAGCCCCAGCATTTT
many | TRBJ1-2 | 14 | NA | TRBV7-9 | CASSLVGHLYGYTF | TGTGCCAGCAGCTTAGTGGGACACCTCTATGGCTACACCTTC
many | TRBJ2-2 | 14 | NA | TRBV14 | CASSRAANTGELFF | TGTGCCAGCAGTCGGGCAGCGAACACCGGGGAGCTGTTTTTT
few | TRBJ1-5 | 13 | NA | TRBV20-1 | CSAAQGRDQPQHF | TGCAGTGCAGCGCAGGGAAGGGATCAGCCCCAGCATTTT
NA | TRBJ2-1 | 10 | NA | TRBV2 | CASQRVEQFF | TGTGCCAGTCAACGAGTTGAGCAGTTCTTC
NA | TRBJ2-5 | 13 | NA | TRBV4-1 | CASKAVGEVTQYF | TGCGCCAGCAAGGCCGTTGGTGAGGTGACCCAGTACTTC
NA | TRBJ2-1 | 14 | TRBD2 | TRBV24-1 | CATVAGGPYNEQFF | TGTGCCACCGTAGCGGGAGGGCCCTACAATGAGCAGTTCTTC
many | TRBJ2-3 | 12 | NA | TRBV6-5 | CASGRVVDTQYF | TGTGCCAGCGGCAGGGTTGTCGATACGCAGTATTTT
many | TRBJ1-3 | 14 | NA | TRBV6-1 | CASSDGTTGNTIYF | TGTGCCAGCAGTGATGGGACAACCGGAAACACCATATATTTT
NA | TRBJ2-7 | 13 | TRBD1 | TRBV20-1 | CSAETGGAYEQYF | TGCAGTGCGGAGACAGGGGGTGCCTACGAGCAGTACTTC
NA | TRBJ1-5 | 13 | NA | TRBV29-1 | CSVETGVDQPQHF | TGCAGCGTCGAAACCGGGGTAGACCAGCCCCAGCATTTT
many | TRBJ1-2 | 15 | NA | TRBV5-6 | CASSRRDTRHYGYTF | TGTGCCAGCAGCCGAAGGGACACAAGACACTATGGCTACACCTTC
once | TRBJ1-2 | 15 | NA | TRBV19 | CASSVYSDPLYGYTF | TGTGCCAGTAGTGTGTACAGCGATCCCCTCTATGGCTACACCTTC
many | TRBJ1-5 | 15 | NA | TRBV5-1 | CASSLDVASNQPQHF | TGCGCCAGCAGCTTGGATGTAGCAAGCAATCAGCCCCAGCATTTT
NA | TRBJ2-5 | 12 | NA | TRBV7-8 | CASSLNLETQYF | TGTGCCAGCAGCTTAAATTTGGAGACCCAGTACTTC
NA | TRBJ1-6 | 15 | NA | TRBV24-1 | CASSLGTGLNSPLHF | TGTGCCAGCAGTTTAGGAACAGGGCTGAATTCACCCCTCCACTTT
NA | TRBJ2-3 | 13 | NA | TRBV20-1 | CSAMRLEGTTQYF | TGCAGTGCTATGAGGCTAGAAGGGACTACGCAGTATTTT
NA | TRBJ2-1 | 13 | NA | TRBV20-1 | CSALGDTYNEQFF | TGCAGTGCCCTCGGGGACACCTACAATGAGCAGTTCTTC
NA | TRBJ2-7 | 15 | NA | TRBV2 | CASSEGREVSYEQYF | TGTGCCAGCAGTGAAGGCCGCGAGGTCTCCTACGAGCAGTACTTC
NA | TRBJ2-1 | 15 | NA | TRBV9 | CASSPEVSSYNEQFF | TGTGCCAGCAGTCCGGAGGTGAGCTCCTACAATGAGCAGTTCTTC
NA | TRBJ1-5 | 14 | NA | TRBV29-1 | CSVVAGTSNQPQHF | TGCAGCGTTGTAGCAGGGACGAGCAATCAGCCCCAGCATTTT
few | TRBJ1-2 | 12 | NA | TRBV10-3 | CAIRGPNYGYTF | TGTGCCATCAGGGGGCCAAACTATGGCTACACCTTC
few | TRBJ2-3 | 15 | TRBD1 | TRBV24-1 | CATSPGTASTDTQYF | TGTGCCACTTCCCCGGGGACAGCTAGCACAGATACGCAGTATTTT
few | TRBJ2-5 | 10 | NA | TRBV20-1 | CSATGETQYF | TGCAGTGCTACCGGGGAGACCCAGTACTTC
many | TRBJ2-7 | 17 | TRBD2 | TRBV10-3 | CAISAGTSAILAHEQYF | TGTGCCATCAGTGCCGGGACTAGCGCCATTTTGGCCCACGAGCAGTACTTC
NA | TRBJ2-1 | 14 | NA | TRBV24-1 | CATSDIIPPKRQFF | TGTGCCACCAGTGACATCATCCCTCCTAAGAGGCAGTTCTTC
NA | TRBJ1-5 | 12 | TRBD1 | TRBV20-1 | CSAKGAGETQHF | TGCAGTGCTAAGGGGGCAGGGGAGACCCAGCATTTT
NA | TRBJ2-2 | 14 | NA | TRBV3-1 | CASSQGLVPGELFF | TGTGCCAGCAGCCAAGGTCTAGTACCCGGGGAGCTGTTTTTT
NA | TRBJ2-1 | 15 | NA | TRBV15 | CATSRRGQKHLEQFF | TGTGCCACCAGCAGACGGGGTCAGAAACACCTTGAGCAGTTCTTC
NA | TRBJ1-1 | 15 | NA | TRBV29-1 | CSGSAGTAVNTEAFF | TGCAGCGGATCAGCCGGGACCGCCGTGAACACTGAAGCTTTCTTT
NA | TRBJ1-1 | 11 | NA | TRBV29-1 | CSVMRQNEVFF | TGCAGCGTCATGAGACAGAACGAAGTCTTCTTT
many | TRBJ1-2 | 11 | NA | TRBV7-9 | CASGGVYGYTF | TGTGCCAGCGGCGGGGTATATGGCTACACCTTC
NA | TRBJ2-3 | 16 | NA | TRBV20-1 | CSARDGRAGSTDTQYF | TGCAGTGCTAGAGATGGAAGGGCAGGGAGCACAGATACGCAGTATTTT
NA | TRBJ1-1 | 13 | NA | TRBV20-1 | CSASLGRHTEAFF | TGCAGTGCTAGCCTTGGAAGACACACTGAAGCTTTCTTT
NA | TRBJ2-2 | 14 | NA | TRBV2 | CASKWSANTGELFF | TGTGCCAGCAAATGGTCTGCGAACACCGGGGAGCTGTTTTTT
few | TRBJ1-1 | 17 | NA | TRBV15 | CATSRPRDIRGGTEAFF | TGTGCCACCAGCAGACCAAGGGACATTAGGGGTGGCACTGAAGCTTTCTTT
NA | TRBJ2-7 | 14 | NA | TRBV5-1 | CASSWTGGRNEQYF | TGCGCCAGCAGCTGGACTGGGGGCAGGAACGAGCAGTACTTC
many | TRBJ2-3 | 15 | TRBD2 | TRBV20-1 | CSAKILAGQGVTQYF | TGCAGTGCTAAGATACTAGCGGGCCAAGGAGTAACGCAGTATTTT